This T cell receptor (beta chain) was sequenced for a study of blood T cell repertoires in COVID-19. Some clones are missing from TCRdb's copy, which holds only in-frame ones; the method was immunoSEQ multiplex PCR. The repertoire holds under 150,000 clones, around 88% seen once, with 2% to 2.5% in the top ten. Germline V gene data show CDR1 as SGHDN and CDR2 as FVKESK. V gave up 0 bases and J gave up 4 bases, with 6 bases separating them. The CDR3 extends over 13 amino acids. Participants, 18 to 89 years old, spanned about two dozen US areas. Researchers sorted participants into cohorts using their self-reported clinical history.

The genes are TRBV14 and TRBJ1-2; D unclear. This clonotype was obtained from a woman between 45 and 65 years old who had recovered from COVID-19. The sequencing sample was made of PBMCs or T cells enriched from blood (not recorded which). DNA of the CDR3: TGTGCCAGCAGCCAAGATGCGAGCTATGGCTACACCTTC. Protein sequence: CASSQDASYGYTF.